This TCR beta chain was recovered during a study of blood T cell repertoires in COVID-19. Study-wide background: Whether acute or convalescent, the COVID-19 samples came from the United States, Italy and Spain. Sources were T cells, B-cell-depleted T cells, or PBMCs; the material itself was cDNA or gDNA.

CDR1 is LNHDA, CDR2 SQIVND, per germline (reference sequence). Deletions cut 1 base from V and 2 bases from J, with 5 bases between. This CDR3 is built from 13 residues. The repertoire was sequenced with immunoSEQ multiplex PCR; TCRdb's copy has only in-frame clones and lacks some. The sample has roughly 210,000 clones; around 84% are singletons. Material: peripheral blood. This chain connects TRBV19 to TRBJ2-5; unclear D gene. The clonotype comes from an elderly woman with COVID-19, enrolled during active disease. CDR3 loop: CASSIGRQETQYF. The CDR3 nucleotides read TGTGCCAGTAGTATAGGGCGGCAAGAGACCCAGTACTTC.